Listed below are T cell receptor beta chains from one sample, sequenced in a study of control samples from healthy donors and cancer patients. Only in-frame clones appear in the TCRdb table, and some are missing; sequencing was by immunoSEQ multiplex PCR. The sample has about 81,000 clones, roughly 94% seen once. Input material: blood. These receptors came from a woman under 30 in good health. Each CDR3 is given with its conserved first and last residue. D genes are given only for firm matches. The size field is filled for only some rows; it gives once, few, many or a size class.

clone size	V gene	J gene	D gene	CDR3 DNA	CDR3 protein
.	TRBV2	TRBJ2-5	TRBD2	TGTGCCAGCAGTCGGGACTACAACCAAGAGACCCAGTACTTC	CASSRDYNQETQYF
.	TRBV12-5	TRBJ2-3	.	TGTGCTAGTGGTTTGTTTGGGGGGGGCACGCAGTATTTT	CASGLFGGGTQYF
.	TRBV19	TRBJ2-1	.	TGTGCCACTAGGACCGAAATCTCCTACAATGAGCAGTTCTTC	CATRTEISYNEQFF
.	TRBV15	TRBJ2-1	.	TGTGCCACCAGCACCGGTCTCACGAAAGGGGGTGAGCAGTTCTTC	CATSTGLTKGGEQFF
once	TRBV18	TRBJ1-5	.	TGTGCCAGCTCACTTGGTTTGGGGCCCACCGATCAGCCCCAGCATTTT	CASSLGLGPTDQPQHF
.	TRBV5-6	TRBJ2-4	TRBD2	TGTGCCAGCAGCGCCGGGGGGGCCAAAAACATTCAGTACTTC	CASSAGGAKNIQYF
.	TRBV25-1	TRBJ2-2	.	TGTGCCAGCAGCGACTGGGGGTCCGAGCTGTTTTTT	CASSDWGSELFF
.	TRBV18	TRBJ2-7	.	TGTGCCAGCTCACCGGACACCGGCTACGAGCAGTACTTC	CASSPDTGYEQYF
.	TRBV3-1/TRBV3-2	TRBJ2-1	.	TGTGCCACACTAGGACAAGGGGACAATGAGCAGTTCTTC	CATLGQGDNEQFF
.	TRBV7-9	TRBJ2-4	.	TGTGCCAGCAGCTTATTGCCGCCCTCGGGGGCCAAAAACATTCAGTACTTC	CASSLLPPSGAKNIQYF
.	TRBV6-6	TRBJ2-5	TRBD1	TGTGCCAGCAGGGAGTGGGGGACAGACCAAGAGACCCAGTACTTC	CASREWGTDQETQYF
.	TRBV28	TRBJ1-5	.	TGTGCCAGCAGTTTAGGGGTTGGCAATCAGCCCCAGCATTTT	CASSLGVGNQPQHF
.	TRBV28	TRBJ1-6	.	TGTGCCAGCAAAACTAATTCACCCCTCCACTTT	CASKTNSPLHF
.	TRBV24-1	TRBJ1-2	TRBD1	TGTGCCACCAGTGATGTCCGGGACAGGGATGGCTACACCTTC	CATSDVRDRDGYTF
.	TRBV9	TRBJ2-3	TRBD2	TGTGCCAGCAGCGTAGCCCCGGGAGGGATGGTAGATACGCAGTATTTT	CASSVAPGGMVDTQYF
once	TRBV19	TRBJ1-1	.	TGTGCCAGTAGTATAGGGGGGGCAGGCCGGAATGAAGCTTTCTTT	CASSIGGAGRNEAFF
.	TRBV7-9	TRBJ2-5	.	TGTGCCAGCAGCTTTCAACAGGGATTGGAAGAGACCCAGTACTTC	CASSFQQGLEETQYF
.	TRBV15	TRBJ2-3	TRBD1	TGTGCGACCGGTGAAGACAGGGTTAAAGATACGCAGTATTTT	CATGEDRVKDTQYF
once	TRBV7-3	TRBJ2-1	TRBD1	TGTGCCAGCAGCCCTCACAGGGGTGAGATGGATGAGCAGTTCTTC	CASSPHRGEMDEQFF
once	TRBV7-9	TRBJ1-1	.	TGTGCCAGCAGCTTCCAACCCCTCGGGGGCTGGAGAGAAGCTTTCTTT	CASSFQPLGGWREAFF
.	TRBV12-3/TRBV12-4	TRBJ1-2	TRBD1	TGTGCCAGCAGTCCCCTGACAGGGGGTGGCTACACCTTC	CASSPLTGGGYTF
.	TRBV5-6	TRBJ2-7	TRBD1	TGTGCCAGCAGCTGGGGGACAGGCTACGAGCAGTACTTC	CASSWGTGYEQYF
.	TRBV18	TRBJ2-7	TRBD1	TGTGCCAGCTCACCAAAGACAGGGGGCTACGAGCAGTACTTC	CASSPKTGGYEQYF
.	TRBV2	TRBJ1-1	.	TGTGCCAGCAGCCCCATAAGGTTTTGGAACTTT	CASSPIRFWNF
.	TRBV10-3	TRBJ2-7	TRBD1	TGTGCCATCAGTGAGTCGGGACAGGGTGTTGGCTACGAGCAGTACTTC	CAISESGQGVGYEQYF
.	TRBV2	TRBJ1-3	TRBD1	TGTGCCAGCAGGGTCGGACAGGGGCCTGGAAACACCATATATTTT	CASRVGQGPGNTIYF
.	TRBV11-2	TRBJ1-6	.	TGTGCCAGCAGCTTTCGCGGTTTCAATAATTCACCCCTCCACTTT	CASSFRGFNNSPLHF
once	TRBV12-3/TRBV12-4	TRBJ1-2	TRBD1	TGTGCCAGCAGTTTAGGACAGGGGCTTGGCTACACCTTC	CASSLGQGLGYTF
.	TRBV27	TRBJ2-7	.	TGTGCCAGCAGTCCGGGTCAGAGCTACGAGCAGTACTTC	CASSPGQSYEQYF
few	TRBV6-4	TRBJ2-5	TRBD1	TGTGCCAGCAGCCGGGACAGCCAAGAGACCCAGTACTTC	CASSRDSQETQYF
.	TRBV27	TRBJ2-7	TRBD2	TGTGCCAGCGCTCATTCTGGTTGGCGGGAGGGCTACGAGCAGTACTTC	CASAHSGWREGYEQYF
few	TRBV9	TRBJ2-3	.	TGTGCCAGCAGCGTAGACCCGCTCGGCACAGATACGCAGTATTTT	CASSVDPLGTDTQYF
once	TRBV6-5	TRBJ2-1	.	TGTGCCAGCAGACAGGGACAGCAGTTCTTC	CASRQGQQFF
.	TRBV20-1	TRBJ2-7	.	TGCAGTGCTAGAGACTACGAGCAGTACTTC	CSARDYEQYF
.	TRBV24-1	TRBJ2-2	.	TGTGCCACCTCCCTTTCGGACAGCGGGGAGCTGTTTTTT	CATSLSDSGELFF
.	TRBV2	TRBJ1-1	TRBD1	TGTGCCAGCAGTGAGTACAGGGGATTCAACACTGAAGCTTTCTTT	CASSEYRGFNTEAFF
.	TRBV14	TRBJ2-7	.	TGTGCCAGCAGCCAAATTATCTGGCGCTACGAGCAGTACTTC	CASSQIIWRYEQYF
.	TRBV10-3	TRBJ1-1	.	TGTGCCATCCGGGACTCCGACGGCACTGAAGCTTTCTTT	CAIRDSDGTEAFF
.	TRBV5-4	TRBJ1-1	TRBD1	TGTGCCAGCAGCTTGGCGAGGACAGGGGGCCCTGAAGCTTTCTTT	CASSLARTGGPEAFF
.	TRBV6-5	TRBJ1-5	.	TGTGCCAGCAGCCGGGACGGTCTGCGTCAGCCCCAGCATTTT	CASSRDGLRQPQHF
.	TRBV28	TRBJ2-1	TRBD1	TGTGCCAGCAGTACTCCGGACAGGGGCTCCTACAATGAGCAGTTCTTC	CASSTPDRGSYNEQFF
.	TRBV19	TRBJ1-3	TRBD1	TGTGCCAGTAGTCCGCACGACAGGGCCTCTGGAAACACCATATATTTT	CASSPHDRASGNTIYF
.	TRBV5-1	TRBJ1-5	TRBD1	TGCGCCAGCAGCTTGTCCCCCCCAGGGGGCGGGGAGCCCCAGCATTTT	CASSLSPPGGGEPQHF
.	TRBV7-8	TRBJ1-4	TRBD1	TGTGCCAGCAGCTTAACAGGGGGAAGAGGTCGGGAAAAACTGTTTTTT	CASSLTGGRGREKLFF
few	TRBV5-1	TRBJ2-1	TRBD2	TGCGCCAGCAGCTTGGCAACTAGCGGGAGCATCGATGAGCAGTTCTTC	CASSLATSGSIDEQFF
.	TRBV29-1	TRBJ2-1	TRBD2	TGCAGCGTGCCTCTAGCGGGGCGATACAATGAGCAGTTCTTC	CSVPLAGRYNEQFF
once	TRBV7-9	TRBJ1-1	.	TGTGCCAGCAGCCCAACTCGTGTGGGGGGCACTGAAGCTTTCTTT	CASSPTRVGGTEAFF
.	TRBV7-9	TRBJ1-1	.	TGTGCCAGCAGCTCCAATTGGGGAGGTTTGGGCACTGAAGCTTTCTTT	CASSSNWGGLGTEAFF
once	TRBV5-4	TRBJ1-1	TRBD1	TGTGCCAGCAGCTCCCGACAGGGACGGAACACTGAAGCTTTCTTT	CASSSRQGRNTEAFF
.	TRBV11-3	TRBJ2-3	.	TGTGCCAGCAGCTCCCGACAAACTAGCACAGATACGCAGTATTTT	CASSSRQTSTDTQYF
.	TRBV5-1	TRBJ2-5	.	TGCGCCAGCAGCTTGGTATCCCAAGAGACCCAGTACTTC	CASSLVSQETQYF
.	TRBV5-1	TRBJ1-1	.	TGCGCCAGCAGCTTGGTACCAGGGACGGGTCCCAACACTGAAGCTTTCTTT	CASSLVPGTGPNTEAFF
once	TRBV9	TRBJ2-7	TRBD2	TGTGCCAGCAGCGAGGCCCGGGCTAGCGGAAAGAATGAGCAGTACTTC	CASSEARASGKNEQYF
once	TRBV7-6	TRBJ2-1	.	TGTGCCAGCAGCTTAGGCGGGGTAGGCCAGGATGAGCAGTTCTTC	CASSLGGVGQDEQFF
.	TRBV6-2/TRBV6-3	TRBJ2-1	.	TGTGCCAGCAGTTACCCTTACGATGACAATGAGCAGTTCTTC	CASSYPYDDNEQFF
.	TRBV10-2	TRBJ1-5	.	TGCGCCAGTTCTATGGGACACCATAGCAATCAGCCCCAGCATTTT	CASSMGHHSNQPQHF
.	TRBV28	TRBJ2-7	.	TGTGCCAGCAGTTTGATACGGTACGAGCAGTACTTC	CASSLIRYEQYF
once	TRBV29-1	TRBJ1-2	.	TGCAGCGTCGATACTGGACGCGGGCTGAATTATGGCTACACCTTC	CSVDTGRGLNYGYTF
.	TRBV10-3	TRBJ1-2	TRBD1	TGTGCCATCACACAGGGGGACTATGGCTACACCTTC	CAITQGDYGYTF
.	TRBV5-1	TRBJ1-1	.	TGCGCCAGCAGCCCCCAGGGGTCCCTACGCCTCAGAGCTTTCTTT	CASSPQGSLRLRAFF